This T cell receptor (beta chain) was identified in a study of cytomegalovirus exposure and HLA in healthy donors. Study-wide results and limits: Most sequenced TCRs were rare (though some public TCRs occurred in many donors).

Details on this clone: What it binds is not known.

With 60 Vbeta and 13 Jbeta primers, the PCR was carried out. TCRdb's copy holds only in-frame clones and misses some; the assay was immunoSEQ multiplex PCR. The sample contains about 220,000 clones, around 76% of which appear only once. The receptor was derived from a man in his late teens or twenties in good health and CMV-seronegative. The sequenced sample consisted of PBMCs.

The CDR3 loop is CASSLSGSVTYEQYF. The CDR3 region has the DNA TGCGCCAGCAGCTTGTCCGGGTCAGTAACCTACGAGCAGTACTTC. The J gene is TRBJ2-7, the V gene TRBV5-1; D gene unclear. CDR1 and CDR2 (germline): SGHRS, YFSETQ. The V end lost 1 base, the J end lost 2 bases, and 13 bases lay between the germline ends. This CDR3 region has 15 residues.